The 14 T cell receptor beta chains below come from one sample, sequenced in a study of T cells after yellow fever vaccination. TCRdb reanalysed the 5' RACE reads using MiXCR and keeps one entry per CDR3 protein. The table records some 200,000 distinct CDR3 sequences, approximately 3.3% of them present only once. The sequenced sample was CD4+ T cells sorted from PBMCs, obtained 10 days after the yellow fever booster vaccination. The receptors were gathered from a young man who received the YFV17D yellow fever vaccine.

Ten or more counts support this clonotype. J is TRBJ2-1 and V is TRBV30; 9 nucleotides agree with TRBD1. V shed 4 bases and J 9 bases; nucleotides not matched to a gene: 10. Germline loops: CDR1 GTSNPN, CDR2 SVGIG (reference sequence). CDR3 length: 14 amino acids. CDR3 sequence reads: CAWTRDRAWAEQFF. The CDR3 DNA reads TGTGCCTGGACCCGGGACAGGGCATGGGCTGAGCAGTTCTTC.

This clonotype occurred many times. CDR3 sequence: CASSLTGTENTEAFF. The CDR3 DNA reads as TGTGCCAGCAGTTTGACCGGGACAGAGAACACTGAAGCTTTCTTT. The chain employs TRBV28 and TRBJ1-1; 7 nucleotides agree with TRBD1. With V trimmed by 3 bases and J by 1 base, 5 bases remained unmatched. This CDR3 spans 15 amino acids. The germline CDR1 and CDR2 sequences are MDHEN and SYDVKM.

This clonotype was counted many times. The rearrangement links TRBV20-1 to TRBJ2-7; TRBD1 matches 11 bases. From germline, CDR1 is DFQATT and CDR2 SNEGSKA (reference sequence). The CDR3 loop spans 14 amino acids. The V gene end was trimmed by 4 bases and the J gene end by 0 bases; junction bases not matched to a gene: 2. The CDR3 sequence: CSAKGTGGSYEQYV. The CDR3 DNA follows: TGCAGTGCTAAGGGGACAGGGGGCTCCTACGAGCAGTACGTC.

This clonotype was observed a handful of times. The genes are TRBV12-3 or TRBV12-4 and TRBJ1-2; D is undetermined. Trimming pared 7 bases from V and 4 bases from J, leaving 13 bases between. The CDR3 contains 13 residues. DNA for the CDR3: TGTGCCAGCACCCGAGGTAGCAGCTATGGCTACACCTTC. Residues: CASTRGSSYGYTF.

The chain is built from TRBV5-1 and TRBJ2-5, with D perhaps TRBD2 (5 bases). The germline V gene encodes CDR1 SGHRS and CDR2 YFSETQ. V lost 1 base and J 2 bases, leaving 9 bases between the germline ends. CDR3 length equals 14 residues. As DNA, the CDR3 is TGCGCCAGCAGCTTGTCCCCGGGGCAAGAGACCCAGTACTTC. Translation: CASSLSPGQETQYF. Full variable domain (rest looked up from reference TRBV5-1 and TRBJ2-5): KAGVTQTPRYLIKTRGQQVTLSCSPISGHRSVSWYQQTPGQGLQFLFEYFSETQRNKGNFPGRFSGRQFSNSRSEMNVSTLELGDSALYLCASSLSPGQETQYFGPGTRLLVL.

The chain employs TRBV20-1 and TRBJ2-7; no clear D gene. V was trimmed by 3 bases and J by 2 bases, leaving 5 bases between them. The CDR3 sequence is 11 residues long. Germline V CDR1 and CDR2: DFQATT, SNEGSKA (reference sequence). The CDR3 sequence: CSASSAYEQYF. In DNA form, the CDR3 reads TGCAGTGCTAGCTCAGCCTACGAGCAGTACTTC.

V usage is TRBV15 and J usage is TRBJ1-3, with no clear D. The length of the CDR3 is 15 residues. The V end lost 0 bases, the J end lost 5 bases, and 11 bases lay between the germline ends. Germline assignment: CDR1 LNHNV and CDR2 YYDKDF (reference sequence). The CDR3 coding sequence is TGTGCCACCAGCAGAGAGCCGATAACGAGAAACACCATATATTTT. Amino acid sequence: CATSREPITRNTIYF.

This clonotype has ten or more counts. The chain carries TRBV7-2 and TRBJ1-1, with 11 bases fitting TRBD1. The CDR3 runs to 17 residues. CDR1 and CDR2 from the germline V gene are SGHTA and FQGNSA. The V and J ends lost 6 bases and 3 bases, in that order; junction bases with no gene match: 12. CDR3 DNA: TGTGCCAGCAGGGCGGGGACAGGGGGTGGATCTTACACTGAAGCTTTCTTT. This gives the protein CASRAGTGGGSYTEAFF.

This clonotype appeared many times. The CDR3 here is CAWGPVSYEQYF. CDR3 bases: TGTGCCTGGGGGCCAGTCTCCTACGAGCAGTACTTC. V usage is TRBV30 and J usage is TRBJ2-7, with D uncertain. Germline values: CDR1 GTSNPN, CDR2 SVGIG (reference sequence). Trimming cost V 5 bases and J 0 bases, with 8 bases left between them. CDR3 length: 12 amino acids.

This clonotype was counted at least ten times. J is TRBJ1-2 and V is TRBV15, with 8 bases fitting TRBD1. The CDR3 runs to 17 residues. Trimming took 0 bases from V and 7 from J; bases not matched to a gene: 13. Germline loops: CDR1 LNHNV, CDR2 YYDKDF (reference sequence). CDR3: CATSRDRSAQGAFGYTF. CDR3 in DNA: TGTGCCACCAGCAGAGACCGATCGGCGCAGGGGGCCTTTGGCTACACCTTC.

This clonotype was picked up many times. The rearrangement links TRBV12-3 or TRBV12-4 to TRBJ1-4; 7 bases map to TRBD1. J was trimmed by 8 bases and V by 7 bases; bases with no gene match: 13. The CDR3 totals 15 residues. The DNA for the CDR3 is TGTGCCAGCACTTCGACCTACAGGGGTCGGGAAAAACTGTTTTTT. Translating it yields CASTSTYRGREKLFF.

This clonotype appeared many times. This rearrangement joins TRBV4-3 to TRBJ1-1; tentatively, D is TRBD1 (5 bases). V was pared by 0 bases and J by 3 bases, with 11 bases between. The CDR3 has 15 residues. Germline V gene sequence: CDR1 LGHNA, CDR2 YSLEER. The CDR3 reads CASSQEGQGDTEAFF. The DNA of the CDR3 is TGCGCCAGCAGCCAAGAGGGGCAGGGAGACACTGAAGCTTTCTTT.

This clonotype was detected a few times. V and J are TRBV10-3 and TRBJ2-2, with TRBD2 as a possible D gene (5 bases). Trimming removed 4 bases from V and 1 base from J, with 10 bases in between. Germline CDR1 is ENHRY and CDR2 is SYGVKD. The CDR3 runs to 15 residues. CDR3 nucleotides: TGTGCCATCAGTGTCATGGCGGGGAACACCGGGGAGCTGTTTTTT. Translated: CAISVMAGNTGELFF.

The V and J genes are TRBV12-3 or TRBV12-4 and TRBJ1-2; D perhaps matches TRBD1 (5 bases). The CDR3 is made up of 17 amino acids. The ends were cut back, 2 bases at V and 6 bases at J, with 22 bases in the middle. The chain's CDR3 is CASSLFSGGSSLDGYTF. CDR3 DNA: TGTGCCAGCAGTTTATTTAGCGGGGGATCATCTTTGGATGGCTACACCTTC.